Listed below are T cell receptor beta chains from one sample, sequenced in a study of cytomegalovirus exposure and HLA in healthy donors. Clones were read by immunoSEQ multiplex PCR, and TCRdb kept only the in-frame ones, dropping some. The data contain 150,000 to 200,000 clones, around 83% of them singletons. The sample comprised PBMCs. Receptor source: a male donor in good health and CMV-seropositive. Each CDR3 is given with its conserved first and last residue. The D gene is left open where the match is weak. Size is omitted from some rows. Given values are once, few, many or a class for expanded clones.

clone_size j_call v_call d_call cdr3_aa cdr3_nt
NA TRBJ2-1 TRBV11-3 TRBD2 CASSSYGLAGDNEQFF TGTGCCAGCAGCTCCTACGGACTAGCGGGGGACAATGAGCAGTTCTTC
NA TRBJ2-7 TRBV4-1 NA CASSQESGRVYEQYF TGCGCCAGCAGCCAAGAGTCTGGCAGGGTCTACGAGCAGTACTTC
NA TRBJ2-1 TRBV4-1 TRBD2 CASSQDRLAGAYNEQFF TGCGCCAGCAGCCAAGATCGGCTAGCGGGCGCATACAATGAGCAGTTCTTC
once TRBJ1-2 TRBV2 NA CASMEGDYGYTF TGTGCCAGCATGGAGGGAGACTATGGCTACACCTTC
NA TRBJ2-1 TRBV29-1 TRBD2 CSVVFLAGVSYNEQFF TGCAGCGTTGTATTCTTAGCGGGGGTCTCCTACAATGAGCAGTTCTTC
NA TRBJ1-1 TRBV11-2 NA CASSLMREAFF TGTGCCAGCAGCTTGATGAGGGAAGCTTTCTTT
NA TRBJ2-2 TRBV27 NA CASRGSVTGELFF TGTGCCAGCAGGGGGAGCGTCACCGGGGAGCTGTTTTTT
NA TRBJ1-6 TRBV5-8 NA CASSFSPDSPLHF TGTGCCAGCAGCTTCTCACCAGATTCACCCCTCCACTTT
NA TRBJ1-2 TRBV5-6 NA CASSSAQVANYGYTF TGTGCCAGCAGCTCCGCACAGGTAGCTAACTATGGCTACACCTTC
NA TRBJ2-7 TRBV5-1 TRBD1 CASSFGTGEQYF TGCGCCAGCAGCTTCGGGACAGGGGAGCAGTACTTC
NA TRBJ2-2 TRBV5-4 NA CASSLPGRNGELFF TGTGCCAGCAGCTTGCCAGGGAGGAACGGGGAGCTGTTTTTT
NA TRBJ1-5 TRBV7-9 TRBD1 CASSVGQSQEPQHF TGTGCCAGCAGCGTGGGACAGTCCCAAGAGCCCCAGCATTTT
NA TRBJ2-5 TRBV5-1 TRBD1 CASSLGTGEETQYF TGCGCCAGCAGCCTTGGGACAGGGGAAGAGACCCAGTACTTC
few TRBJ1-1 TRBV5-4 NA CASSLSRREGDTEAFF TGTGCCAGCAGCTTGAGTCGGAGGGAGGGGGACACTGAAGCTTTCTTT
NA TRBJ1-5 TRBV5-6 NA CASSLGSRGDQPQHF TGTGCCAGCAGCCTTGGATCACGGGGTGATCAGCCCCAGCATTTT
NA TRBJ1-4 TRBV11-2 TRBD1 CASSLYRGPGEKLFF TGTGCCAGCAGCTTATACAGGGGGCCGGGTGAAAAACTGTTTTTT
NA TRBJ2-7 TRBV7-2 TRBD1 CASSQRQGERYEQYF TGTGCCAGCAGCCAACGACAGGGGGAGCGATACGAGCAGTACTTC
few TRBJ2-1 TRBV5-8 TRBD2 CASRRRGAGNEQFF TGTGCCAGCAGGAGGCGGGGGGCAGGGAATGAGCAGTTCTTC